Below, 29 T cell receptor beta chains from the same sample are listed, as sequenced in a study of regulatory T cells in long-lasting Graves disease. CDR3 regions were amplified by Arm-PCR using iRepertoire HTBI primers to build TCR beta libraries. TCRdb used MiXCR to reprocess the multiplex PCR reads, holding one entry per CDR3 protein. This repertoire shows around 460,000 distinct CDR3 sequences, around a fifth found once; its top ten account for more than 6%. The time point here: persistent/refractory GD, antithyroid drugs over 5 years with positive TRAb. PBMC-derived RNA was used for the TCR library. The input for sequencing was peripheral blood mononuclear cells (PBMCs), taken when the disease was refractory, from a patient treated with antithyroid drugs. The receptors stem from a female donor with Graves disease.

The chain employs TRBV5-1 and TRBJ2-3; no reliable D call. V lost 0 bases and J lost 6, with 14 bases in between. Germline V CDR1 and CDR2: SGHRS, YFSETQ. This CDR3 comprises 15 residues. The CDR3 spells CASSLVGLEPDTQYF. The CDR3 DNA reads TGCGCCAGCAGCTTGGTGGGGTTGGAGCCGGATACGCAGTATTTT.

This clonotype was seen only a few times. DNA for the CDR3: TGTGCCTGGAGCTCCGGGGCCGGTGATTCACCCCTCCACTTT. Encoded protein: CAWSSGAGDSPLHF. The rearrangement uses TRBV30 and TRBJ1-6; perhaps TRBD1 as D (5 bases). Between the trimmed V and J ends, which lost 3 bases and 8 bases, there was a span of 14 bases. Germline CDR1 reads GTSNPN; CDR2 reads SVGIG (reference sequence). CDR3 length: 14 amino acids. Variable domain in full (rest from reference TRBV30 and TRBJ1-6): SQTIHQWPATLVQPVGSPLSLECTVEGTSNPNLYWYRQAAGRGLQLLFYSVGIGQISSEVPQNLSASRPQDRQFILSSKKLLLSDSGFYLCAWSSGAGDSPLHFGNGTRLTVT.

This clonotype was seen more than once but under ten times. The rearrangement uses TRBV6-2 or TRBV6-3 and TRBJ2-7; a possible D gene is TRBD1 (6 bases). CDR1 and CDR2 (germline): MNHEY, SVGEGT. Trimming took off 0 bases at V and 2 bases at J, with 14 bases between the two ends. This CDR3 spans 16 amino acids. In DNA form, the CDR3 reads TGTGCCAGCAGTTACTCGACGGTGGGGGCGGCCTACGAGCAGTACTTC. Amino acid sequence: CASSYSTVGAAYEQYF.

This clonotype was seen only a few times. V gene TRBV12-3 or TRBV12-4 combines with J gene TRBJ1-5; no clear D gene. CDR3 length: 12 residues. Trimming shortened V by 8 bases and J by 4 bases, and 9 bases separated the two germline ends. The CDR3 DNA reads as TGTGCCAGCGCTAATGGGAATCAGCCCCAGCATTTT. Amino acid sequence: CASANGNQPQHF.

At least ten counts were recorded for this clonotype. V gene TRBV28 combines with J gene TRBJ1-5, with 7 bases aligning to TRBD1. In germline, CDR1 is MDHEN, CDR2 SYDVKM. V was clipped by 5 bases and J by 6 bases; unmatched bases: 10. CDR3 length equals 15 residues. The CDR3 sequence: CASSRVTGVGQPQHF. CDR3 DNA sequence: TGTGCCAGCAGTAGGGTTACAGGGGTGGGTCAGCCCCAGCATTTT. The whole variable domain, remainder taken from reference TRBV28 and TRBJ1-5, is DVKVTQSSRYLVKRTGEKVFLECVQDMDHENMFWYRQDPGLGLRLIYFSYDVKMKEKGDIPEGYSVSREKKERFSLILESASTNQTSMYLCASSRVTGVGQPQHFGDGTRLSIL.

This clonotype was recorded many times. The rearrangement uses TRBV28 and TRBJ2-5, with 9 positions matching TRBD2. Looked up from germline, CDR1 is MDHEN and CDR2 is SYDVKM. Germline trimming cut 2 bases from V and 5 bases from J; bases unmatched to any gene: 9. This CDR3 has 16 residues. The CDR3 region is CASSLRVGAGGETQYF. The CDR3 DNA reads as TGTGCCAGCAGTTTACGCGTCGGGGCGGGGGGGGAGACCCAGTACTTC.

This clonotype was counted only a few times. The V gene is TRBV19, the J gene TRBJ1-1; TRBD1 is a possible D gene (5 bases). The germline CDR1 and CDR2 sequences are LNHDA and SQIVND (reference sequence). V dropped 1 base and J dropped 6 bases, with 9 bases sitting between them. The CDR3 is made up of 13 amino acids. The CDR3 nucleotides read TGTGCCAGTAGTATAGCAGGGCCGGCTGAAGCTTTCTTT. As protein: CASSIAGPAEAFF.

The table lists this clonotype with a few counts. The chain combines TRBV9 with TRBJ2-7, with TRBD1 matching over 7 bases. V dropped 3 bases and J dropped 3; count of bases not matched to a gene: 3. CDR1 and CDR2 from the germline V gene are SGDLS and YYNGEE. This CDR3 comprises 13 residues. In nucleotides, the CDR3 is TGTGCCAGCAGCGAGGGACAGTACTACGAGCAGTACTTC. Protein sequence: CASSEGQYYEQYF.

This clonotype was observed at least ten times. The chain couples TRBV27 to TRBJ1-1; D is unclear. The V gene lost 0 bases and the J gene lost 9 bases, with 8 bases spanning the gap. Looked up from germline, CDR1 is MNHEY and CDR2 is SMNVEV (reference sequence). The CDR3 consists of 12 residues. For the CDR3, the DNA is TGTGCCAGCAGTTTATCGGGCCAGAAAGCTTTCTTT. Translated: CASSLSGQKAFF.

J is TRBJ1-1 and V is TRBV20-1; D unclear. This CDR3 spans 12 amino acids. Looked up from germline, CDR1 is DFQATT and CDR2 is SNEGSKA (reference sequence). V was clipped by 2 bases and J by 7 bases, with 11 bases between them. The CDR3 DNA sequence: TGCAGTGCTAGAAATTGGCAGTTTGAAGCTTTCTTT. Amino acid sequence: CSARNWQFEAFF.

This clonotype was seen ten or more times. The chain uses TRBV28 and TRBJ2-7; TRBD2 agrees at 10 bases. V was clipped by 9 bases and J by 4 bases; unmatched bases: 15. The CDR3 length is 16 residues. Germline CDR1 and CDR2: MDHEN and SYDVKM. The chain's CDR3 is CASSSGAGTSEYEQYF. The CDR3 coding sequence is TGTGCCAGTTCAAGTGGGGCCGGGACTAGCGAATACGAGCAGTACTTC.

This clonotype came up many times. The rearrangement links TRBV6-5 to TRBJ2-7; 11 bases agree with TRBD1. V dropped 4 bases and J dropped 6; count of bases not matched to a gene: 14. Germline loops: CDR1 MNHEY, CDR2 SVGAGI. The CDR3 extends over 17 amino acids. As DNA, the CDR3 is TGTGCCAGCAGTTTCCACGCCCCTACCGGGACAGGGGGCGAGCAGTACTTC. Amino acids: CASSFHAPTGTGGEQYF.

This clonotype was seen a handful of times. This chain uses TRBV18 with TRBJ1-3; D call uncertain. This CDR3 has 16 amino acids. Germline CDR1 reads KGHSH; CDR2 reads LQKENI. Trimming left V 0 bases short and J 0 bases short, with 9 bases between. CDR3: CASSPPKRTSGNTIYF. Written as DNA, the CDR3 is TGTGCCAGCTCACCACCAAAGAGGACCTCTGGAAACACCATATATTTT.

This clonotype was seen many times. This chain connects TRBV24-1 to TRBJ2-5; D might be TRBD1 (5 bases). Germline V gene data show CDR1 as KGHDR and CDR2 as SFDVKD. V lost 0 bases to trimming and J lost 4 bases, with 8 bases between them. The CDR3 sequence is 14 residues long. The CDR3 DNA reads TGTGCCACCAGTGATTTGGAAAGGGGAGAGACCCAGTACTTC. Translated: CATSDLERGETQYF.

In this sample, this clonotype turned up many times. The V gene is TRBV28, the J gene TRBJ2-7, with no clear D. Deletions cut 3 bases from V and 0 bases from J, with 9 bases between. The germline V gene has CDR1 MDHEN and CDR2 SYDVKM. This CDR3 is 14 amino acids long. The CDR3 here is CASSLPQVSYEQYF. CDR3 coding DNA: TGTGCCAGCAGTTTGCCCCAGGTCTCCTACGAGCAGTACTTC.

This clonotype was found many times. The rearrangement uses TRBV12-3 or TRBV12-4 and TRBJ1-5; D is unresolved. V lost 4 bases, J lost 0 bases, and 7 bases lay in between. The CDR3 contains 14 residues. DNA for the CDR3: TGTGCCAGCAGTTACCTTTATAGCAATCAGCCCCAGCATTTT. The encoded protein is CASSYLYSNQPQHF.

The chain uses TRBV4-1 and TRBJ2-6; tentative D call: TRBD1 (6 bases). Germline CDR1 is MGHRA and CDR2 is YSYEKL. The V and J ends lost 1 base and 0 bases respectively, with 13 bases between them. CDR3 length equals 18 residues. CDR3 amino acids: CASSQVHRVNSGANVLTF. The CDR3 DNA is TGCGCCAGCAGCCAAGTGCACAGGGTGAACTCTGGGGCCAACGTCCTGACTTTC.

The chain recombines TRBV5-6 with TRBJ1-1, with D hard to call. Trimming took off 2 bases at V and 4 bases at J, with 3 bases between the two ends. Germline V gives CDR1 SGHDT, CDR2 YYEEEE. The CDR3 is 11 residues long. The DNA for the CDR3 is TGTGCCAGCAGCTTTCTCACTGAAGCTTTCTTT. Protein sequence: CASSFLTEAFF.

This clonotype was seen many times. The chain joins TRBV6-2 or TRBV6-3 to TRBJ1-1, with D uncertain. Germline CDR1 is MNHEY and CDR2 is SVGEGT. CDR3 length: 14 residues. The V and J ends lost 2 bases and 3 bases respectively, with 10 bases between them. Written as DNA, the CDR3 is TGTGCCAGCAGTTACACCCGGACGCACACTGAAGCTTTCTTT. This codes for CASSYTRTHTEAFF.

This clonotype occurred many times. The genes are TRBV25-1 and TRBJ2-7; no definite D call. The CDR3 loop spans 17 amino acids. Germline V gives CDR1 MGHDK, CDR2 SYGVNS. V lost 3 bases and J lost 6, with 24 bases in between. The CDR3 loop is CASSDHGSSALPLEQYF. In DNA form, the CDR3 reads TGTGCCAGCAGTGACCACGGGTCCTCTGCTCTCCCCCTCGAGCAGTACTTC.

With regard to this clonotype: A much larger clone differs from this one at a single base, so this may be a read error. This chain connects TRBV15 to TRBJ1-4; 8 bases are a match to TRBD1. The CDR3 covers 14 residues. Germline CDR1 is LNHNV and CDR2 is YYDKDF (reference sequence). The CDR3 region is CAISRDRINEKLFF. The CDR3 region has the DNA TGTGCCATCAGCAGGGACAGGATCAATGAAAAACTGTTTTTT. Supplemented by reference TRBV15 and TRBJ1-4, the full variable domain reads DAMVIQNPRYQVTQFGKPVTLSCSQTLNHNVMYWYQQKSSQAPKLLFHYYDKDFNNEADTPDNFQSRRPNTSFCFLDIRSPGLGDTAMYLCAISRDRINEKLFFGSGTQLSVL.

The rearrangement links TRBV9 to TRBJ1-1; tentative D call: TRBD1 (6 bases). Trimming took off 0 bases at V and 6 bases at J, with 12 bases between the two ends. Germline V gives CDR1 SGDLS, CDR2 YYNGEE. The CDR3 totals 14 residues. CDR3 coding DNA: TGTGCCAGCAGCGTAGGGAGGGGGGGGCCTGAAGCTTTCTTT. As protein: CASSVGRGGPEAFF.

V and J are TRBV12-3 or TRBV12-4 and TRBJ1-6; 7 bases agree with TRBD1. The junction had 9 bases not matched to a gene; V was cut back by 5 bases and J by 14 bases. This CDR3 is 13 amino acids long. The CDR3 sequence: CASSRTGFPTLHF. Written as DNA, the CDR3 is TGTGCCAGCAGTCGGACAGGATTCCCAACCCTCCACTTT.

V usage is TRBV18 and J usage is TRBJ1-1; D remains ambiguous. Per germline, CDR1 KGHSH and CDR2 LQKENI. The CDR3 loop spans 13 amino acids. V was clipped by 4 bases and J by 6 bases, with 12 bases between them. The CDR3 protein is CASSLSDDSEAFF. The CDR3 DNA reads as TGTGCCAGCTCACTTTCGGACGATTCTGAAGCTTTCTTT.

Points on this clonotype: With only one base between it and a far larger clone, this is likely a read error. The chain combines TRBV2 with TRBJ1-6; D remains unclear. The end of the DNA is better explained by TRBJ1-1, so the J call may be wrong. Germline V gene sequence: CDR1 SNHLY, CDR2 FYNNEI. This CDR3 has 15 amino acids. DNA of the CDR3: TGTGCCAGCAGGAGTGGCGGGGAGGGAGGCACTGGAGCTTTCTTT. Encoded protein: CASRSGGEGGTGAFF.

There are many counts of this clonotype. Possible read error: a much larger clone is one base away. The rearrangement links TRBV12-3 or TRBV12-4 to TRBJ1-1; no firm D call. V was cut by 8 bases and J by 0 bases, with 4 bases left in between. CDR3 length: 11 residues. CDR3 protein: CASGVNTEAFF. The CDR3 region has the DNA TGTGCCAGCGGGGTGAACACTGAAGCTTTCTTT.

The chain employs TRBV13 and TRBJ1-6; D is unclear. Per the germline V gene, CDR1 is PRHDT and CDR2 is FYEKMQ (reference sequence). Trimming left V 5 bases short and J 4 bases short, with 15 bases between. The length of the CDR3 is 16 residues. The CDR3 region is CASSLFNLFYNSPLHF. CDR3 nucleotide sequence: TGTGCCAGCAGCCTTTTTAACTTATTTTATAATTCACCCCTCCACTTT. Using reference TRBV13 and TRBJ1-6 for the parts outside the CDR3, the full variable domain is AAGVIQSPRHLIKEKRETATLKCYPIPRHDTVYWYQQGPGQDPQFLISFYEKMQSDKGSIPDRFSAQQFSDYHSELNMSSLELGDSALYFCASSLFNLFYNSPLHFGNGTRLTVT.

V is TRBV29-1 and J is TRBJ2-1; D uncertain. The CDR3 has 14 residues. The germline gives CDR1 SQVTM, CDR2 ANQGSEA. The germline V and J ends were trimmed by 4 bases and 0 bases, with 10 bases remaining between them. The CDR3 DNA reads as TGCAGCGTTGTCCCCAGCAGCTCCTACAATGAGCAGTTCTTC. It specifies CSVVPSSSYNEQFF.

The rearrangement links TRBV3-1 to TRBJ1-5; 7 nucleotides match TRBD1. The CDR3 contains 17 residues. Germline-derived CDR1 and CDR2 are LGHDT and YNNKEL (reference sequence). V trimming: 1 base; J trimming: 0 bases; junction bases outside the gene matches: 6. CDR3 sequence (DNA): TGTGCCAGCAGCCAAGGAACAGGGGTACCTAGCAATCAGCCCCAGCATTTT. It specifies CASSQGTGVPSNQPQHF.